Presented here are 18 T cell receptor beta chains from one specimen sequenced in a study of blood T cell repertoires in COVID-19. Profiled with immunoSEQ multiplex PCR; TCRdb holds only in-frame clones, not every one. This sample carries hundreds of thousands of clones, 82% of them seen once, and the ten largest clones take around 12%. The material sequenced was peripheral blood. Receptors originate from a woman aged 60-75 years with active or convalescent COVID-19.

V gene TRBV3-1 (or the pseudogene TRBV3-2) combines with J gene TRBJ1-1, with D possibly TRBD1 on 5 matching bases. The CDR3 has 15 residues. V was cut by 4 bases and J by 0 bases, with 12 bases left in between. Germline CDR1 and CDR2: LGHDT and YNNKEL (reference sequence). The CDR3 region has the DNA TGTGCCAGCAGCCCGGAGGGACGACTGAACACTGAAGCTTTCTTT. Amino acids: CASSPEGRLNTEAFF.

This chain uses TRBV5-5 with TRBJ1-2; TRBD1 matches 9 bases. The germline V gene encodes CDR1 SGHKS and CDR2 YYEKEE (reference sequence). V lost 4 bases to trimming and J lost 8 bases; unmatched junction nucleotides: 15. The CDR3 consists of 16 residues. The DNA for the CDR3 is TGTGCCAGCAGCCTGACTGGGACAGGGAGTCAGGGAGGCTACACCTTC. As protein: CASSLTGTGSQGGYTF. The variable domain in full, completed from reference TRBV5-5 and TRBJ1-2, reads DAGVTQSPTHLIKTRGQQVTLRCSPISGHKSVSWYQQVLGQGPQFIFQYYEKEERGRGNFPDRFSARQFPNYSSELNVNALLLGDSALYLCASSLTGTGSQGGYTFGSGTRLTVV.

The genes are TRBV4-3 and TRBJ1-3, with a possible D match to TRBD1 (5 bases). Germline CDR1 reads LGHNA; CDR2 reads YSLEER. The CDR3 has 15 amino acids. The V gene lost 1 base and the J gene lost 4 bases, with 11 bases spanning the gap. This CDR3 reads CASSQGAGQGNTIYF. CDR3 sequence (DNA): TGCGCCAGCAGCCAAGGGGCAGGGCAAGGAAACACCATATATTTT.

The chain recombines TRBV7-8 with TRBJ2-5; 9 bases are shared with TRBD1. V lost 5 bases and J lost 6; bases outside the gene matches: 13. This CDR3 spans 16 amino acids. From germline, CDR1 is SGHVS and CDR2 FQNEAQ. The CDR3: CASSQGAGQGGQTQYF. In DNA, the CDR3 is TGTGCCAGCAGCCAAGGCGCGGGACAGGGCGGTCAGACCCAGTACTTC. Variable domain in full (rest from reference TRBV7-8 and TRBJ2-5): GAGVSQSPRYKVAKRGQDVALRCDPISGHVSLFWYQQALGQGPEFLTYFQNEAQLDKSGLPSDRFFAERPEGSVSTLKIQRTQQEDSAVYLCASSQGAGQGGQTQYFGPGTRLLVL.

The chain carries TRBV27 and TRBJ1-1; possible D gene TRBD1, 6 bases. The germline CDR1 and CDR2 sequences are MNHEY and SMNVEV (reference sequence). The CDR3 has 14 residues. The V end was cut by 5 bases, the J end by 4 bases, with 14 bases between. This CDR3 reads CASSPRIGGTEAFF. CDR3 nucleotides: TGTGCCAGCAGTCCGCGGATAGGGGGCACTGAAGCTTTCTTT.

The chain uses TRBV9 and TRBJ1-2, with TRBD1 matching 9 bases. The CDR3 is 16 residues long. Per germline, CDR1 SGDLS and CDR2 YYNGEE. V shed 4 bases and J 4 bases; nucleotides not matched to a gene: 11. The CDR3 nucleotides read TGTGCCAGCAGCACGCAGAGACAGGGGGGTTTCTATGGCTACACCTTC. Amino acid sequence: CASSTQRQGGFYGYTF.

J is TRBJ2-1 and V is TRBV5-1, with 11 bases identical to TRBD2. The CDR3 length is 16 residues. With V trimmed by 0 bases and J by 7 bases, 6 bases remained unmatched. Germline V gene lookup returns CDR1 SGHRS and CDR2 YFSETQ. In DNA form, the CDR3 reads TGCGCCAGCAGCTTGGTAGGTAGCGGGGGGGCGAATGAGCAGTTCTTC. Encoded protein: CASSLVGSGGANEQFF.

This chain joins TRBV19 and TRBJ2-6, with 8 positions matching TRBD1. J was trimmed by 0 bases and V by 5 bases; bases with no gene match: 9. The CDR3 has 18 amino acids. CDR1 is LNHDA, CDR2 SQIVND, per germline (reference sequence). The CDR3 is CASSRKDRVGSGANVLTF. In DNA form, the CDR3 reads TGTGCCAGTAGTCGGAAGGACAGGGTAGGCTCTGGGGCCAACGTCCTGACTTTC.

The chain uses TRBV7-8 and TRBJ1-5; 7 bases agree with TRBD1. CDR1 is SGHVS and CDR2 is FQNEAQ in the germline V gene. CDR3 length equals 17 residues. J gave up 3 bases and V 0 bases, and 8 bases lay outside the gene matches. The CDR3 DNA is TGTGCCAGCAGCTTAGCTAGGACAGGAGGCATCAATCAGCCCCAGCATTTT. Protein sequence: CASSLARTGGINQPQHF.

The chain has TRBV5-4 and TRBJ1-2, with 8 positions matching TRBD1. The CDR3 runs to 15 residues. CDR1 and CDR2 (germline): SGHNT, YYREEE (reference sequence). J was trimmed by 8 bases and V by 2 bases; bases with no gene match: 11. In nucleotides, the CDR3 is TGTGCCAGCAGCTTCTATACAGGGGGGGTGGGCGGCTACACCTTC. Translated, it gives CASSFYTGGVGGYTF.

This clone was seen only a few times. The V call is TRBV11-2, the J call TRBJ1-6; 9 positions agree with TRBD1. Germline-derived CDR1 and CDR2 are SGHAT and FQNNGV. V was clipped by 5 bases and J by 9 bases; unmatched bases: 11. The CDR3 length is 16 residues. CDR3 DNA sequence: TGTGCCAGCAGCCACCACCCGGGGACAGGGACTTCACCCCTCCACTTT. Amino acid sequence: CASSHHPGTGTSPLHF.

V usage is TRBV7-2 and J usage is TRBJ1-6; D may be TRBD1 (5 bases). Per the germline V gene, CDR1 is SGHTA and CDR2 is FQGNSA. Trimming stripped 5 bases from V and 0 bases from J, with 8 bases between. The CDR3 is made up of 15 amino acids. CDR3 coding DNA: TGTGCCAGCAGCGAGCAGGGCTCCTATAATTCACCCCTCCACTTT. Its protein is CASSEQGSYNSPLHF.

The chain links TRBV27 to TRBJ1-1; TRBD1 matches at 9 bases. The CDR3 has 14 residues. Germline V lookup: CDR1 MNHEY, CDR2 SMNVEV (reference sequence). J was trimmed by 2 bases and V by 4 bases; bases with no gene match: 2. CDR3 DNA: TGTGCCAGCAGTTCGGGACAGGGAAACACTGAAGCTTTCTTT. Its translation is CASSSGQGNTEAFF.

With regard to this clone: The sample contains more than one DNA sequence encoding this CDR3. The chain couples TRBV12-3 or TRBV12-4 to TRBJ1-1; no clear D gene. The V and J ends lost 6 bases and 3 bases respectively, with 8 bases between them. The CDR3 is made up of 12 amino acids. The CDR3 coding sequence is TGTGCCAGCAGCCCTCTTTACACTGAAGCTTTCTTT. It yields the protein CASSPLYTEAFF.

This chain connects TRBV4-1 to TRBJ2-7, with TRBD2 matching over 12 bases. J was trimmed by 4 bases and V by 2 bases; bases with no gene match: 6. The CDR3 is made up of 16 amino acids. CDR1 is MGHRA and CDR2 is YSYEKL in the germline V gene. CDR3 sequence (DNA): TGCGCCAGCAGCCAATCGACTAGCGGGGGAGTTTACGAGCAGTACTTC. Its protein product is CASSQSTSGGVYEQYF.

The chain joins TRBV19 to TRBJ2-7; D is ambiguous. Trimming left V 3 bases short and J 3 bases short, with 12 bases between. CDR1 and CDR2 from the germline V gene are LNHDA and SQIVND (reference sequence). The CDR3 is 14 amino acids. CDR3 DNA sequence: TGTGCCAGTAGTATTGGTCTAGTGGACTACGAGCAGTACTTC. It codes for CASSIGLVDYEQYF.

This chain connects TRBV9 to TRBJ1-2; D might be TRBD1 (5 bases). CDR1 is SGDLS and CDR2 is YYNGEE in the germline V gene. The CDR3 is made up of 17 amino acids. Trimming took 2 bases from V and 4 from J, leaving 21 bases between them. The chain's CDR3 is CASSVTLGGGRRYGYTF. The CDR3 bases are TGTGCCAGCAGCGTGACCCTCGGGGGGGGACGACGCTATGGCTACACCTTC.

The rearrangement joins TRBV7-9 to TRBJ2-2, with a possible D match to TRBD1 (6 bases). Trimming took 0 bases from V and 7 from J, leaving 18 bases between them. This CDR3 has 17 amino acids. Per germline, CDR1 SEHNR and CDR2 FQNEAQ (reference sequence). In nucleotides, the CDR3 is TGTGCCAGCAGCTTAGCGGGGGCACCCCGGGTTATCGGGGAGCTGTTTTTT. It codes for CASSLAGAPRVIGELFF.